This T cell receptor beta chain originates from a study of regulatory T cells in long-lasting Graves disease. Indicated time point: newly diagnosed GD, antithyroid drugs for less than 3 months. RNA isolated from PBMCs was used to make the TCR library. Study conclusions and caveats: Compared with new cases, persistent Graves' patients showed reduced TCR diversity. Fewer public clonotypes were shared by new patients (around 1,000) than by persistent patients (approximately 2,700).

CDR3 length equals 14 residues. With V trimmed by 2 bases and J by 9 bases, 4 bases remained unmatched. The V gene's germline CDR1 is SNHLY and CDR2 FYNNEI. As for this clonotype: The target antigen is unknown.

Researchers made TCR beta libraries by using iRepertoire HTBI primers and running Arm-PCR on CDR3 regions. TCRdb independently ran MiXCR on the multiplex PCR reads; one entry per CDR3 protein. The sample contains approximately 300,000 distinct CDR3 sequences, 15% to 20% of which appear only once. The sample consisted of peripheral blood mononuclear cells (PBMCs), taken at new diagnosis, from a patient treated with antithyroid drugs. The TCR was taken from a female donor with Graves disease. V gene TRBV2 combines with J gene TRBJ2-1, with 10 nucleotides matching TRBD2. The CDR3 bases are TGTGCCAGCAGTGAAACTAGCGGGACCGGTGAGCAGTTCTTC. It codes for CASSETSGTGEQFF.